The text below deals with one T cell receptor beta chain. The data were taken from a study of blood T cells in healthy people across ages. Together with a sample-barcoded 5' primer, a J-beta primer mix was included in a second PCR lasting roughly 6 to 12 cycles. A template-switch adaptor with 12 random nucleotides tagged each cDNA molecule. TCRdb called the 5' RACE reads again in MiXCR, with one record for every CDR3 protein. The sample holds roughly 1.4 million distinct CDR3 sequences; roughly 59% are singletons and the top ten take 6.5% to 8.5%. The V end lost 4 bases, the J end lost 3 bases, and 9 bases lay between the germline ends. In germline, CDR1 is MNHNY, CDR2 SVGAGI (reference sequence). CDR3 length: 13 amino acids. Per sample, at least 5 micrograms of total RNA were extracted.

J is TRBJ1-2 and V is TRBV6-6, with a weak D call TRBD1 (6 bases). This TCR came from a man younger than 30 in good health. Sequencing was carried out using blood. For the CDR3, the DNA is TGTGCCAGCAGTTGGGGACACTACTATGGCTACACCTTC. Its protein is CASSWGHYYGYTF.